The 2 T cell receptor beta chains reported below all come from one sample, sequenced in a study of blood T cell repertoires in COVID-19. Profiling relied on immunoSEQ multiplex PCR, and the TCRdb table lists in-frame clones only, not all of them. The sample records about 320,000 clones, over 75% being singletons. Material for sequencing was peripheral blood. These TCRs come from a human donor in a cohort sampled during active COVID-19.

The V call is TRBV11-2, the J call TRBJ1-3, with D unclear. The CDR3 sequence is 14 residues long. Trimming stripped 5 bases from V and 4 bases from J, with 12 bases between. Looked up from germline, CDR1 is SGHAT and CDR2 is FQNNGV. CDR3 protein: CASSREGAGNTIYF. The CDR3 bases are TGTGCCAGCAGCCGGGAGGGTGCGGGAAACACCATATATTTT. Full variable domain (missing parts from reference TRBV11-2 and TRBJ1-3): EAGVAQSPRYKIIEKRQSVAFWCNPISGHATLYWYQQILGQGPKLLIQFQNNGVVDDSQLPKDRFSAERLKGVDSTLKIQPAKLEDSAVYLCASSREGAGNTIYFGEGSWLTVV.

The genes are TRBV13 and TRBJ2-7, with 7 bases fitting TRBD1. The CDR3 sequence is 18 residues long. The junction had 17 bases not matched to a gene; V was cut back by 2 bases and J by 4 bases. Per germline, CDR1 PRHDT and CDR2 FYEKMQ (reference sequence). The chain's CDR3 is CASSLSVLEPGQSYEQYF. CDR3 nucleotide sequence: TGTGCCAGCAGCTTAAGTGTATTAGAGCCGGGACAGTCGTACGAGCAGTACTTC.